Listed below are T cell receptor beta chains from one sample, sequenced in a study of Tregs in tolerant kidney transplant recipients. This table comes from immunoSEQ multiplex PCR, and its TCRdb copy is limited to in-frame clones, with some not included. The sample carries 85,000 to 100,000 clones, 93% recorded once. The specimen comprised CD4+ T cells from blood, sampled before the transplant. The receptors here all came from a human donor who received a combined kidney and bone marrow transplant. Each CDR3 is given with its conserved first and last residue. The D gene is left open where the match is weak. Clone size is shown for a subset of rows, as once, few, many or a class of expanded clone.

d_gene: .
v_gene: TRBV6-1
abundance: .
j_gene: TRBJ1-4
CDR3aa: CASSDNWARVDEKLFF
CDR3nt: TGTGCCAGCAGTGATAATTGGGCCAGGGTCGATGAAAAACTGTTTTTT

d_gene: TRBD1
v_gene: TRBV5-1
abundance: once
j_gene: TRBJ1-1
CDR3aa: CASSSRTGNTANTEAFF
CDR3nt: TGCGCCAGCAGCTCCCGGACAGGGAATACGGCGAACACTGAAGCTTTCTTT

d_gene: TRBD1
v_gene: TRBV6-5
abundance: .
j_gene: TRBJ2-7
CDR3aa: CASATKTGPPYEQYF
CDR3nt: TGTGCCAGCGCAACCAAGACAGGGCCTCCCTACGAGCAGTACTTC

d_gene: TRBD1
v_gene: TRBV7-3
abundance: .
j_gene: TRBJ2-3
CDR3aa: CASSAGTGIGGTQYF
CDR3nt: TGTGCCAGCAGCGCCGGGACAGGGATAGGAGGTACGCAGTATTTT

d_gene: .
v_gene: TRBV4-1
abundance: .
j_gene: TRBJ1-6
CDR3aa: CASSRPGGDRRSPLHF
CDR3nt: TGCGCCAGCAGCCGCCCCGGAGGGGACCGGCGTTCACCCCTCCACTTT

d_gene: TRBD2
v_gene: TRBV9
abundance: few
j_gene: TRBJ2-1
CDR3aa: CASSVVGGYNEQFF
CDR3nt: TGTGCCAGCAGCGTAGTGGGGGGGTACAATGAGCAGTTCTTC

d_gene: TRBD1
v_gene: TRBV5-3
abundance: .
j_gene: TRBJ1-4
CDR3aa: CARSSGGEKLFF
CDR3nt: TGTGCCAGAAGCTCAGGGGGGGAAAAACTGTTTTTT

d_gene: TRBD2
v_gene: TRBV19
abundance: .
j_gene: TRBJ2-7
CDR3aa: CASSPPWKRDTYEQYF
CDR3nt: TGTGCCAGTAGTCCCCCCTGGAAGCGGGATACCTACGAGCAGTACTTC

d_gene: .
v_gene: TRBV2
abundance: .
j_gene: TRBJ2-2
CDR3aa: CASSQQRANTGELFF
CDR3nt: TGTGCCAGCAGCCAACAGCGGGCGAACACCGGGGAGCTGTTTTTT

d_gene: .
v_gene: TRBV5-4
abundance: .
j_gene: TRBJ1-2
CDR3aa: CASSLGGQIAYGYTF
CDR3nt: TGTGCCAGCAGCTTGGGAGGACAGATTGCCTATGGCTACACCTTC

d_gene: TRBD2
v_gene: TRBV5-6
abundance: .
j_gene: TRBJ2-2
CDR3aa: CASSLVVAGPGELFF
CDR3nt: TGTGCCAGCAGCTTGGTGGTAGCGGGACCCGGGGAGCTGTTTTTT

d_gene: TRBD2
v_gene: TRBV10-2
abundance: .
j_gene: TRBJ2-1
CDR3aa: CASSFSGGRNNEQFF
CDR3nt: TGCGCCAGCAGTTTTAGCGGGGGTCGGAACAATGAGCAGTTCTTC

d_gene: .
v_gene: TRBV13
abundance: .
j_gene: TRBJ2-7
CDR3aa: CASSPRGEDEQYF
CDR3nt: TGTGCCAGCAGCCCCCGCGGGGAGGACGAGCAGTACTTC

d_gene: TRBD1
v_gene: TRBV4-1
abundance: .
j_gene: TRBJ2-2
CDR3aa: CASSQPQGAVTGELFF
CDR3nt: TGCGCCAGCAGCCAACCCCAGGGGGCGGTTACCGGGGAGCTGTTTTTT

d_gene: TRBD2
v_gene: TRBV4-2
abundance: .
j_gene: TRBJ2-1
CDR3aa: CASSQVIAGGIYNEQFF
CDR3nt: TGTGCCAGCAGCCAAGTGATAGCGGGGGGAATATACAATGAGCAGTTCTTC

d_gene: .
v_gene: TRBV6-1
abundance: few
j_gene: TRBJ1-4
CDR3aa: CAGSGTTNEKLFF
CDR3nt: TGTGCCGGCTCAGGGACAACAAATGAAAAACTGTTTTTT

d_gene: .
v_gene: TRBV10-3
abundance: .
j_gene: TRBJ2-1
CDR3aa: CAIRPYPRGSRYNEQFF
CDR3nt: TGTGCCATCAGGCCTTATCCCCGGGGGAGCAGGTACAATGAGCAGTTCTTC

d_gene: TRBD1
v_gene: TRBV11-3
abundance: .
j_gene: TRBJ1-1
CDR3aa: CASSPGTGNTEAFF
CDR3nt: TGTGCCAGCAGCCCAGGGACAGGGAACACTGAAGCTTTCTTT

d_gene: .
v_gene: TRBV5-1
abundance: .
j_gene: TRBJ2-2
CDR3aa: CASSLEGARGELFF
CDR3nt: TGCGCCAGCAGCTTGGAAGGGGCGCGAGGGGAGCTGTTTTTT

d_gene: .
v_gene: TRBV7-2
abundance: .
j_gene: TRBJ2-7
CDR3aa: CASSLSRATNYEQYF
CDR3nt: TGTGCCAGCAGCTTAAGTCGTGCCACAAACTACGAGCAGTACTTC

d_gene: TRBD1
v_gene: TRBV7-3
abundance: .
j_gene: TRBJ2-1
CDR3aa: CASSLMQGASGVEQFF
CDR3nt: TGTGCCAGCAGCTTAATGCAGGGGGCTTCGGGGGTTGAGCAGTTCTTC

d_gene: .
v_gene: TRBV27
abundance: .
j_gene: TRBJ1-1
CDR3aa: CASSQAGTITEAFF
CDR3nt: TGTGCCAGCAGTCAAGCCGGGACAATCACTGAAGCTTTCTTT

d_gene: TRBD1
v_gene: TRBV18
abundance: .
j_gene: TRBJ1-5
CDR3aa: CASSLIPGQGSNQPQHF
CDR3nt: TGTGCCAGCTCACTAATACCGGGACAGGGGAGCAATCAGCCCCAGCATTTT

d_gene: TRBD2
v_gene: TRBV4-1
abundance: .
j_gene: TRBJ2-3
CDR3aa: CASSHPGGNTDTQYF
CDR3nt: TGCGCCAGCAGCCACCCCGGGGGGAACACAGATACGCAGTATTTT

d_gene: .
v_gene: TRBV27
abundance: once
j_gene: TRBJ2-5
CDR3aa: CASSFGALRIQYF
CDR3nt: TGTGCCAGCAGTTTTGGGGCCCTTAGGATCCAGTACTTC

d_gene: .
v_gene: TRBV14
abundance: few
j_gene: TRBJ2-5
CDR3aa: CASSPGRRTQYF
CDR3nt: TGTGCCAGCAGCCCGGGGAGGCGGACCCAGTACTTC

d_gene: TRBD1
v_gene: TRBV7-9
abundance: .
j_gene: TRBJ2-7
CDR3aa: CASSSTGNEQYF
CDR3nt: TGTGCCAGCAGCTCGACAGGGAACGAGCAGTACTTC

d_gene: .
v_gene: TRBV6-1
abundance: .
j_gene: TRBJ2-3
CDR3aa: CASGRLDTQYF
CDR3nt: TGTGCCAGCGGAAGACTAGATACGCAGTATTTT

d_gene: .
v_gene: TRBV28
abundance: .
j_gene: TRBJ1-2
CDR3aa: CASSAIIHLANYGYTF
CDR3nt: TGTGCCAGCAGCGCCATCATCCATCTAGCTAACTATGGCTACACCTTC

d_gene: .
v_gene: TRBV11-2
abundance: .
j_gene: TRBJ2-5
CDR3aa: CASSPNTPGQETQYF
CDR3nt: TGTGCCAGCAGCCCCAATACGCCAGGGCAAGAGACCCAGTACTTC

d_gene: TRBD1
v_gene: TRBV5-1
abundance: .
j_gene: TRBJ2-7
CDR3aa: CASTPRQGTVERQYF
CDR3nt: TGCGCCAGCACTCCAAGACAGGGAACGGTTGAACGGCAGTACTTC

d_gene: .
v_gene: TRBV29-1
abundance: once
j_gene: TRBJ2-3
CDR3aa: CSVAAGSRDTQYF
CDR3nt: TGCAGCGTTGCGGCCGGGAGTCGAGATACGCAGTATTTT

d_gene: .
v_gene: TRBV7-2
abundance: .
j_gene: TRBJ2-7
CDR3aa: CASSLHFTSREQYF
CDR3nt: TGTGCCAGCAGCTTACATTTCACTAGCCGCGAGCAGTACTTC

d_gene: TRBD1
v_gene: TRBV4-1
abundance: .
j_gene: TRBJ1-6
CDR3aa: CASSRDRVLSSYNSPLHF
CDR3nt: TGCGCCAGCAGCCGGGACAGGGTTTTAAGCTCCTATAATTCACCCCTCCACTTT

d_gene: TRBD1
v_gene: TRBV4-3
abundance: .
j_gene: TRBJ1-2
CDR3aa: CASSWNRGVGYGYTF
CDR3nt: TGCGCCAGCAGCTGGAACAGGGGTGTTGGCTATGGCTACACCTTC

d_gene: .
v_gene: TRBV11-3
abundance: .
j_gene: TRBJ1-1
CDR3aa: CASSRGGLTEAFF
CDR3nt: TGTGCCAGCAGTCGTGGGGGGTTGACTGAAGCTTTCTTT

d_gene: .
v_gene: TRBV30
abundance: .
j_gene: TRBJ1-3
CDR3aa: CAWSVGGVSGNTIYF
CDR3nt: TGTGCCTGGAGTGTAGGGGGGGTCTCTGGAAACACCATATATTTT

d_gene: TRBD2
v_gene: TRBV7-2
abundance: .
j_gene: TRBJ2-2
CDR3aa: CASRGSGRADGELFF
CDR3nt: TGTGCCAGCAGAGGTAGCGGGAGGGCCGACGGGGAGCTGTTTTTT

d_gene: TRBD1
v_gene: TRBV5-1
abundance: .
j_gene: TRBJ1-6
CDR3aa: CASSLGGTGLNSPLHF
CDR3nt: TGCGCCAGCAGCTTGGGGGGGACAGGGCTGAATTCACCCCTCCACTTT

d_gene: .
v_gene: TRBV6-5
abundance: .
j_gene: TRBJ2-1
CDR3aa: CASSPRWASGQFF
CDR3nt: TGTGCCAGCAGTCCCAGGTGGGCCTCCGGGCAGTTCTTC

d_gene: TRBD2
v_gene: TRBV5-6
abundance: .
j_gene: TRBJ2-1
CDR3aa: CASSLMAGGLNEQFF
CDR3nt: TGTGCCAGCAGCTTAATGGCGGGGGGGCTGAATGAGCAGTTCTTC

d_gene: TRBD2
v_gene: TRBV7-3
abundance: .
j_gene: TRBJ2-2
CDR3aa: CASSSSGGASLFF
CDR3nt: TGTGCCAGCAGCTCTAGCGGGGGGGCCTCCTTGTTTTTT

d_gene: TRBD1
v_gene: TRBV7-2
abundance: .
j_gene: TRBJ1-1
CDR3aa: CASSRDRANTEAFF
CDR3nt: TGTGCCAGCAGCCGGGACAGAGCGAACACTGAAGCTTTCTTT

d_gene: .
v_gene: TRBV6-1
abundance: .
j_gene: TRBJ2-1
CDR3aa: CASMSGRYNEQFF
CDR3nt: TGTGCCAGCATGAGCGGGCGATACAATGAGCAGTTCTTC

d_gene: TRBD1
v_gene: TRBV2
abundance: .
j_gene: TRBJ1-2
CDR3aa: CASSAPGQGANGYTF
CDR3nt: TGTGCCAGCAGCGCGCCGGGACAGGGGGCTAATGGCTACACCTTC

d_gene: TRBD1
v_gene: TRBV5-1
abundance: .
j_gene: TRBJ2-6
CDR3aa: CASRTGIGSGANVLTF
CDR3nt: TGCGCCAGCAGGACAGGGATAGGATCTGGGGCCAACGTCCTGACTTTC

d_gene: TRBD1
v_gene: TRBV5-1
abundance: .
j_gene: TRBJ2-7
CDR3aa: CASSYGGQGGDEQYF
CDR3nt: TGCGCCAGCAGCTACGGTGGACAGGGGGGCGACGAGCAGTACTTC

d_gene: .
v_gene: TRBV30
abundance: .
j_gene: TRBJ1-2
CDR3aa: CAWSGGGGAYGYTF
CDR3nt: TGTGCCTGGAGTGGTGGCGGGGGGGCCTATGGCTACACCTTC

d_gene: TRBD1
v_gene: TRBV7-6
abundance: .
j_gene: TRBJ1-1
CDR3aa: CASSYFRDRGDEAFF
CDR3nt: TGTGCCAGCAGCTACTTCCGGGACAGGGGAGATGAAGCTTTCTTT

d_gene: TRBD2
v_gene: TRBV5-1
abundance: .
j_gene: TRBJ2-7
CDR3aa: CASSFATSGREQYF
CDR3nt: TGCGCCAGCAGCTTCGCGACTAGCGGCCGCGAGCAGTACTTC

d_gene: .
v_gene: TRBV19
abundance: .
j_gene: TRBJ1-1
CDR3aa: CASTRSKNTEAFF
CDR3nt: TGTGCCAGTACTCGGAGTAAGAACACTGAAGCTTTCTTT